This T cell receptor beta chain was observed in a study of blood T cells in healthy people across ages (dated by TCRdb to the mid-2010s). As for the study more broadly: In model experiments, template switching captured roughly one uniquely barcoded TCR beta cDNA molecule for every two T cells. Four age groups were formed from the donors: young (average approximately 16 years), middle-aged (around 41), aged (62) and long-lived (around 82). To avoid experimental bias, donors of different ages were distributed randomly across sequencing lanes. Using deep sequencing normalized with unique cDNA molecular identifiers, the study measured how TCR beta repertoire diversity changes with age. For two donors (one aged 18 to 30 and one aged 80 or older), the study analyzed two additional independent replicas of 1 million unique cDNA reads from the same blood draw.

V was cut back by 0 bases and J by 0 bases, leaving a gap of 11 bases between them. Measured from the cysteine to the phenylalanine, the CDR3 is 17 residues long. This entry keeps only the CDR3 DNA: 51 bases, framed from base 1. For CDR1 and CDR2, the germline V gene lists LGHNA and YSLEER. With regard to this clonotype: Its antigen remains unidentified. No base quality values were provided; no much bigger clone lies one nucleotide off.

Systemically healthy Caucasian individuals from Russia, some 36 in total and aged roughly 6 to 90 years, were included as donors. Around 10 milliliters of peripheral blood were drawn from each donor into EDTA-treated Vacutainer tubes. Ficoll-Paque density-gradient centrifugation was used to isolate PBMCs, with at least 7 million obtained per sample. Trizol reagent was used to extract total RNA from PBMCs, with at least 5 micrograms per sample. For every donor, flow cytometry on a PBMC aliquot measured the percentage of naive CD45RAhigh/CD27high T cells. Study-level results and caveats: Observed TCR beta diversity per million T cells fell roughly linearly with age, and a significant reduction was already apparent by age roughly 40. Since profiling was done on bulk unsorted PBMCs, naive and antigen-experienced compartments could not be conclusively compared. The percentage of naive T cells measured by flow cytometry correlated strongly with observed TCR beta diversity. Donor CMV infection status was unknown, potentially confounding age-related changes in expanded clonotypes. Estimates of total diversity based on one million sequenced T cells were considered lower bounds and underestimates. Compared with the aged group, more naive CD4+ T cells, fewer expanded clones and increased TCR diversity were shown by the long-lived group, suggesting age selection.

Library prep was done by 5' RACE. A second PCR of roughly 6 to 12 cycles was performed with a sample-barcoded 5' primer and a J-beta primer mix. Each TCR beta cDNA molecule received a unique molecular identifier from a template-switch 5' adaptor carrying 12 random nucleotides. At least 3 million CDR3-containing paired-end reads were obtained from each sample. First-strand cDNA was synthesized from all RNA with the Mint cDNA synthesis kit, primed by a TRBC-specific oligonucleotide. After uracil-DNA glycosylase treatment, a first 18-cycle PCR used universal primers M1SS and BC2_uni_R on all cDNA. The original methods were these. Each sample was normalized by randomly selecting 1 million high-quality reads, each carrying a distinct molecular identifier. Instead of being binned into consensus sequences, reads with shared molecular identifiers were discarded. MiTCR, set to a Q25 quality threshold and the strictest error-elimination algorithm, was used for CDR3 identification, clonotype clustering and error correction. Lower-bound total TCR beta diversity was estimated with a nonparametric unseen species model using Euler transformation. The raw public data were reprocessed by TCRdb itself: fastp quality trimming at Q25, MiXCR clonotype calling, in-frame beta chains only. Entries are consolidated by CDR3 protein sequence, retaining the most common genes and DNA. TCRdb, not the authors, supplied the V and J calls. In all, the sample holds around 1,800,000 distinct CDR3 sequences, and 39% of those were seen once. The ten most abundant clones make up 23% of the sample.

This receptor was obtained from a human donor in good health. The chain was built from TRBV4-3 and TRBJ1-4; no D gene is confidently identified. Source material: blood. The DNA is as follows: TGCGCCAGCAGCCAAGACAAACGAAGAGCAACTAATGAAAAACTGTTTTTT. Its amino acids are CASSQDKRRATNEKLFF.